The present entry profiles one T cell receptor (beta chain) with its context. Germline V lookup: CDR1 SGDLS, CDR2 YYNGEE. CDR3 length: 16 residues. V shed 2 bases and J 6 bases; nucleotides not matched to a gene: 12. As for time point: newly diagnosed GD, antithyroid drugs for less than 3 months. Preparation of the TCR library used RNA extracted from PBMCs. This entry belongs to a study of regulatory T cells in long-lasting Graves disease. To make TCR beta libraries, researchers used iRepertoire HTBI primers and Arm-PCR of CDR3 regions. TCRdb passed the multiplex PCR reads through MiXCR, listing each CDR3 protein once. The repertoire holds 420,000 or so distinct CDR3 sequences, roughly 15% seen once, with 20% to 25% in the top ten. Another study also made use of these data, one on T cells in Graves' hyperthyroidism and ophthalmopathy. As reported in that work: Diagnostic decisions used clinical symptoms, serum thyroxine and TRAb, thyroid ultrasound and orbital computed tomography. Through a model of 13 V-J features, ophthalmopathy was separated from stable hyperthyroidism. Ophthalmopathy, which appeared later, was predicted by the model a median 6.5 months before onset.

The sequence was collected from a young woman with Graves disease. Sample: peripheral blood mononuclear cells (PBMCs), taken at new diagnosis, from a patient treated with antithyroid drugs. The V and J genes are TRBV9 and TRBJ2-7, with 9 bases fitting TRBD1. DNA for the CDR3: TGTGCCAGCAGCGTTTCACCCGGGACAGGGAGTTCCGAGCAGTACTTC. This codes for CASSVSPGTGSSEQYF.